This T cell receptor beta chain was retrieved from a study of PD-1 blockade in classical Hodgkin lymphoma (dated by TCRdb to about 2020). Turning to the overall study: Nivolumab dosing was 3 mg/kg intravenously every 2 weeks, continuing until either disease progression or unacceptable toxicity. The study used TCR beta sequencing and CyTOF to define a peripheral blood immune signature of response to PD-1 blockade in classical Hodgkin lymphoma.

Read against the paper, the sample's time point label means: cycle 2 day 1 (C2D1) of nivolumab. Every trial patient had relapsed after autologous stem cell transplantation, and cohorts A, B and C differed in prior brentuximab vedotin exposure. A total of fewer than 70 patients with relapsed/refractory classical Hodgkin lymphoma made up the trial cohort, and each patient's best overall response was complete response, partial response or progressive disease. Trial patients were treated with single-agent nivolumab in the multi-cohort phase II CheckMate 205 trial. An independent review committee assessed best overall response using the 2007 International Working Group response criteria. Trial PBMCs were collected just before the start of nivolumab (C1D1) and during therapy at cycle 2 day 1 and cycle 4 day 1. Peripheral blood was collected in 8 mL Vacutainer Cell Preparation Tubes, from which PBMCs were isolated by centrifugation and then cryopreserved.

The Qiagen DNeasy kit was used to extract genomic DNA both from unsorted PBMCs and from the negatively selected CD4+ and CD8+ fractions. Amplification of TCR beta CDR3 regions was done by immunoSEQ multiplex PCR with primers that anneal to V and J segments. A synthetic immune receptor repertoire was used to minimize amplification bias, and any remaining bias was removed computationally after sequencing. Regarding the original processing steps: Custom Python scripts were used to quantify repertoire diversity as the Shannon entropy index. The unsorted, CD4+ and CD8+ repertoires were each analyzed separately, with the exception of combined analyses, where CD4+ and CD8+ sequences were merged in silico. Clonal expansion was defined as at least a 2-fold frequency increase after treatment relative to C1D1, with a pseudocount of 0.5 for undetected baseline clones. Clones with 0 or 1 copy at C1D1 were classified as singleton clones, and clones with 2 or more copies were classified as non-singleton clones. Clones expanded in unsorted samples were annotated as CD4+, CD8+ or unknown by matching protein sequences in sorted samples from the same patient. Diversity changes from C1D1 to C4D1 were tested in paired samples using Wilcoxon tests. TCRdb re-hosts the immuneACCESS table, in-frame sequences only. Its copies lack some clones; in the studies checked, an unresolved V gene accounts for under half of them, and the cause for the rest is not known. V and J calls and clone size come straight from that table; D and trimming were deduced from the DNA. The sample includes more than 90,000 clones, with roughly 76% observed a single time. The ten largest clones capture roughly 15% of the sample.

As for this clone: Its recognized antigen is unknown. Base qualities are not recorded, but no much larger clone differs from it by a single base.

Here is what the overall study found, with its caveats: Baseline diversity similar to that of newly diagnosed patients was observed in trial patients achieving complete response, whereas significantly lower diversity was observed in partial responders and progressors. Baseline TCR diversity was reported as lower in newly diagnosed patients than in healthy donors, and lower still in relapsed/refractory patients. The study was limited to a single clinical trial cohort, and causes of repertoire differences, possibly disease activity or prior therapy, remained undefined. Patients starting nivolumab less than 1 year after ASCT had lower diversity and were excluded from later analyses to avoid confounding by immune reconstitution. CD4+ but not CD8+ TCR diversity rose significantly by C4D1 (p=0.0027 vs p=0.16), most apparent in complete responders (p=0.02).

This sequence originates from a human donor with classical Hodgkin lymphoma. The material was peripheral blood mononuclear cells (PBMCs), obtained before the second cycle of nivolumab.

The CDR3 reads CASSLATGLNTEAFF. In nucleotide form, the sequence is TGTGCCAGCAGCTTGGCCACGGGTTTGAACACTGAAGCTTTCTTT. The chain joins TRBV7-2 to TRBJ1-1; the D gene identity is not certain. From the cysteine up to the phenylalanine, the CDR3 has a length of 15 residues. Only CDR3 DNA is held: 45 bases, read in frame from base 1. A distance of 11 bases separates the germline ends of V and J, which lose 3 bases and 0 bases respectively. The germline V gene yields SGHTA for CDR1 and FQGNSA for CDR2. The CDR3 plus the reference TRBV7-2 and TRBJ1-1 genes for the other parts give the full variable domain: GAGVSQSPSNKVTEKGKDVELRCDPISGHTALYWYRQSLGQGLEFLIYFQGNSAPDKSGLPSDRFSAERTGGSVSTLTIQRTQQEDSAVYLCASSLATGLNTEAFFGQGTRLTVV.